The next 2 T cell receptor beta chains were all read from a single sample in a study of CD8 T cells in ankylosing spondylitis. TCRdb analysed the 5' RACE reads with MiXCR anew, one entry per CDR3 protein. Altogether some 270,000 distinct CDR3 sequences are present, 18% being singletons, with the ten largest covering 25% to 40%. Sequenced material: blood, either unsorted or a sorted T cell fraction (not recorded which). These receptors were taken from a male donor with ankylosing spondylitis or in good health (not recorded which).

This clonotype has a single count. The V and J genes are TRBV7-6 and TRBJ2-1; D may be TRBD2 (6 bases). This CDR3 is built from 16 residues. Trimming shortened V by 5 bases and J by 0 bases, and 14 bases separated the two germline ends. Germline values: CDR1 SGHVS, CDR2 FNYEAQ. The CDR3 protein is CASSRHDGSSYNEQFF. For the CDR3, the DNA is TGTGCCAGCAGCCGTCATGACGGGAGCTCCTACAATGAGCAGTTCTTC.

A few counts support this clonotype. The chain joins TRBV6-1 to TRBJ2-7, with D unresolved. The CDR3 length is 14 residues. V gave up 10 bases and J gave up 0 bases, with 16 bases separating them. Germline loops: CDR1 MNHNS, CDR2 SASEGT. CDR3 sequence reads: CATAVGQHSYEQYF. The CDR3 DNA is TGTGCCACCGCGGTTGGGCAGCACTCCTACGAGCAGTACTTC.